This record looks at one TCR beta chain sequence and its context. The germline V gene encodes CDR1 MGHRA and CDR2 YSYEKL. The CDR3 runs to 13 residues. V was pared by 1 base and J by 1 base, with 5 bases between. The sample belongs to a study of cytomegalovirus exposure and HLA in healthy donors. Use of 60 Vbeta and 13 Jbeta primers characterized the PCR. Sequenced by immunoSEQ multiplex PCR; TCRdb stores in-frame clones only, minus some. Altogether approximately 210,000 clones are present, roughly 77% being singletons, with the ten largest covering around 1.6%. The material sequenced was PBMCs. The TCR was taken from a woman between 50 and 59 years old in good health and CMV-seronegative. The chain links TRBV4-1 to TRBJ2-7, with D uncertain. CDR3 loop: CASSQGASYEQYF. Written as DNA, the CDR3 is TGCGCCAGCAGCCAAGGAGCGTCCTACGAGCAGTACTTC.